Below, 20 T cell receptor beta chains from the same sample are listed, as sequenced in a study of cytomegalovirus exposure and HLA in healthy donors. This PCR relied on a set of 60 Vbeta primers and 13 Jbeta primers. TCRdb's table, derived via immunoSEQ multiplex PCR, lists solely in-frame clones and lacks some. The sample shows about 190,000 clones, 87% of them seen only once. The specimen sequenced was PBMCs. All receptors derive from a boy aged 2 to 9 in good health and CMV-seronegative.

The chain uses TRBV9 and TRBJ1-1; no clear D gene. Trimming shortened V by 4 bases and J by 0 bases, and 7 bases separated the two germline ends. Per the germline V gene, CDR1 is SGDLS and CDR2 is YYNGEE. The CDR3 totals 13 residues. The CDR3 sequence: CASSTRVNTEAFF. The DNA of the CDR3 is TGTGCCAGCAGCACTCGGGTGAACACTGAAGCTTTCTTT.

CDR3 nucleotides: TGTGCCAGCAGCCCGACAGGGTCCGGAAACACCATATATTTT. It specifies CASSPTGSGNTIYF. The rearrangement uses TRBV6-1 and TRBJ1-3; 7 bases align to TRBD1. The germline gives CDR1 MNHNS, CDR2 SASEGT. The CDR3 has 14 amino acids. V was clipped by 6 bases and J by 4 bases; unmatched bases: 6.

The chain uses TRBV7-2 and TRBJ2-1, with D perhaps matching TRBD1 (6 bases). The V gene lost 2 bases and the J gene lost 14 bases, with 16 bases spanning the gap. Looked up from germline, CDR1 is SGHTA and CDR2 is FQGNSA. The CDR3 extends over 13 amino acids. The CDR3: CASSLKRGGREFF. The CDR3 nucleotides are TGTGCCAGCAGCTTAAAGCGAGGGGGACGGGAGTTCTTC.

The rearrangement links TRBV27 to TRBJ1-3; 8 nucleotides align to TRBD1. CDR3 length: 16 amino acids. V shed 2 bases, J shed 4 bases, and the junction held 7 bases outside the gene matches. Germline CDR1 and CDR2: MNHEY and SMNVEV (reference sequence). For the CDR3, the DNA is TGTGCCAGCAGTTTAAAGGGCAGGGGGCCAGGAAACACCATATATTTT. The encoded protein is CASSLKGRGPGNTIYF.

The gene calls are TRBV7-9 and TRBJ1-2; unclear D gene. Germline CDR1 SEHNR, CDR2 FQNEAQ (reference sequence). The CDR3 is 11 amino acids. Trimming stripped 1 base from V and 8 bases from J, with 5 bases between. CDR3 region: CASSLEEGYTF. The CDR3 DNA reads TGTGCCAGCAGCTTAGAAGAGGGCTACACCTTC.

The V call is TRBV18, the J call TRBJ2-1; 8 bases agree with TRBD2. Germline V gene lookup returns CDR1 KGHSH and CDR2 LQKENI. The junction had 12 bases not matched to a gene; V was cut back by 2 bases and J by 6 bases. This CDR3 has 17 residues. The CDR3: CASSPLSTGGKGNEQFF. The DNA for the CDR3 is TGTGCCAGCTCACCATTATCAACGGGAGGGAAAGGCAATGAGCAGTTCTTC.

The V call is TRBV2, the J call TRBJ1-2; D not resolved. This CDR3 has 13 amino acids. Germline V CDR1 and CDR2: SNHLY, FYNNEI. Trimming took off 5 bases at V and 3 bases at J, with 10 bases between the two ends. Written as DNA, the CDR3 is TGTGCCAGCAGTCGTAGGCTAGACTATGGCTACACCTTC. Translation: CASSRRLDYGYTF.

This chain connects TRBV28 to TRBJ1-2; D might be TRBD1 (5 bases). Deletions cut 6 bases from V and 8 bases from J, with 19 bases between. The CDR3 has 14 residues. Germline V gene data show CDR1 as MDHEN and CDR2 as SYDVKM. The CDR3 DNA follows: TGTGCCAGCAGCCCGGGTCTGGGACGGGGGGGCTACACCTTC. Its translation: CASSPGLGRGGYTF.

The V call is TRBV30, the J call TRBJ1-2; D may be TRBD1 (6 bases). This CDR3 is 13 amino acids long. Trimming took off 3 bases at V and 1 base at J, with 9 bases between the two ends. Germline lookup yields CDR1 GTSNPN and CDR2 SVGIG (reference sequence). The CDR3 loop is CAWRGAGNYGYTF. DNA for the CDR3: TGTGCCTGGAGGGGGGCCGGTAACTATGGCTACACCTTC. Using reference TRBV30 and TRBJ1-2 for the parts outside the CDR3, the full variable domain is SQTIHQWPATLVQPVGSPLSLECTVEGTSNPNLYWYRQAAGRGLQLLFYSVGIGQISSEVPQNLSASRPQDRQFILSSKKLLLSDSGFYLCAWRGAGNYGYTFGSGTRLTVV.

The J gene is TRBJ2-7, the V gene TRBV2; D possibly corresponds to TRBD2 (6 bases). The CDR3 contains 15 residues. With 6 bases removed from V and 7 bases from J, the gap between germline ends came to 22 bases. Germline CDR1 SNHLY, CDR2 FYNNEI. CDR3 coding DNA: TGTGCCAGCAGCGGGGGACCGGGAGTCCTTTGGGAGCAGTACTTC. Translated, it gives CASSGGPGVLWEQYF.

This chain joins TRBV30 and TRBJ2-1; D is perhaps TRBD2 (6 bases). The CDR3 covers 12 residues. Trimming shortened V by 1 base and J by 6 bases, and 7 bases separated the two germline ends. Per the germline V gene, CDR1 is GTSNPN and CDR2 is SVGIG (reference sequence). In nucleotides, the CDR3 is TGTGCCTGGAGTGATAGCGGCAATGAGCAGTTCTTC. Translated: CAWSDSGNEQFF.

The chain employs TRBV2 and TRBJ1-5; 10 nucleotides agree with TRBD1. Germline lookup yields CDR1 SNHLY and CDR2 FYNNEI. Losses at the gene ends were 6 bases for V and 0 bases for J; bases not matched to a gene: 8. This CDR3 spans 17 amino acids. Here the CDR3 DNA reads TGTGCCAGCAGCTTGGGACAGGGGATGGGTAGCAATCAGCCCCAGCATTTT. Protein product: CASSLGQGMGSNQPQHF.

The count of this clone is one. The chain joins TRBV6-1 to TRBJ2-2, with D unresolved. CDR3 length equals 14 residues. Per germline, CDR1 MNHNS and CDR2 SASEGT. V was cut by 3 bases and J by 4 bases, with 9 bases left in between. This CDR3 is CASSDIPPTGELFF. The CDR3 DNA is TGTGCCAGCAGTGATATCCCTCCCACCGGGGAGCTGTTTTTT.

This clone was counted between two and nine times. This chain connects TRBV6-5 to TRBJ1-1, with D unresolved. The germline V and J ends were trimmed by 0 bases and 1 base, with 9 bases remaining between them. Germline V lookup: CDR1 MNHEY, CDR2 SVGAGI. The CDR3 sequence is 15 residues long. The CDR3 coding sequence is TGTGCCAGCAGTTACTCCGGTTTGAGGAACACTGAAGCTTTCTTT. Translating gives CASSYSGLRNTEAFF.

This clone turned up a few times. The chain uses TRBV7-2 and TRBJ1-2; unclear D gene. With 2 bases removed from V and 2 bases from J, the gap between germline ends came to 6 bases. CDR3 size: 13 residues. The germline gives CDR1 SGHTA, CDR2 FQGNSA. As DNA, the CDR3 is TGTGCCAGCAGCTTAAGTCGGAACTATGGCTACACCTTC. Translated, it gives CASSLSRNYGYTF.

This clone was seen just once. This sequence joins TRBV6-5 and TRBJ2-5; weak D call: TRBD1 (6 bases). V lost 6 bases, J lost 2 bases, and 13 bases lay in between. CDR1 MNHEY and CDR2 SVGAGI come from the germline V gene. This CDR3 comprises 14 residues. CDR3 residues: CASSPRQVQETQYF. CDR3 DNA: TGTGCCAGCAGCCCTCGACAGGTACAAGAGACCCAGTACTTC.

The rearrangement uses TRBV5-1 and TRBJ2-1; 8 nucleotides line up with TRBD1. The CDR3 covers 15 residues. Germline CDR1 and CDR2: SGHRS and YFSETQ. After removal of 4 bases from V and 2 bases from J, the junction contained 5 bases not matched to a gene. As DNA, the CDR3 is TGCGCCAGCAGCGGGTGGGACAGGACCTACAATGAGCAGTTCTTC. Translating it yields CASSGWDRTYNEQFF.

V gene TRBV7-6 combines with J gene TRBJ2-5; D remains unclear. Trimming cost V 1 base and J 1 base, with 16 bases left between them. CDR3 length: 17 residues. Germline V gene sequence: CDR1 SGHVS, CDR2 FNYEAQ. CDR3 DNA: TGTGCCAGCAGCTTAGGAGTTATCAAGTTACCCCAAGAGACCCAGTACTTC. It yields the protein CASSLGVIKLPQETQYF.

The rearrangement joins TRBV27 to TRBJ2-7; weak D call: TRBD2 (7 bases). Germline CDR1 reads MNHEY; CDR2 reads SMNVEV (reference sequence). V was clipped by 3 bases and J by 7 bases, with 13 bases between them. The CDR3 is 13 residues long. In DNA form, the CDR3 reads TGTGCCAGCAGTTTTGGGGGGGCGAGTGAGCAGTACTTC. Residues: CASSFGGASEQYF.

The chain employs TRBV6-5 and TRBJ2-2; 7 bases match TRBD1. V was pared by 2 bases and J by 7 bases, with 10 bases of the junction left unmatched. The CDR3 is 16 residues long. From germline, CDR1 is MNHEY and CDR2 SVGAGI. The CDR3 nucleotides read TGTGCCAGCAGTTACGCACTCACAGGGGTTCGCGGGGAGCTGTTTTTT. Its translation is CASSYALTGVRGELFF.